These 4 T cell receptor beta chains were sequenced from one sample in a study of tumor-infiltrating lymphocytes in primary liver carcinoma (dated 2017 in TCRdb). Without any cell sorting, total RNA and DNA were extracted together from around 20-30 mg of bulk tissue using the AllPrep DNA/RNA mini kit. The reads were generated on an Illumina HiSeq 2500. TCRbeta-specific cDNA was reverse-transcribed from about 0.45 ug total RNA using a constant-region primer and ProtoScript II reverse transcriptase. Three nested multiplex PCR rounds, following a slightly modified ARM-PCR procedure, were used to build the TCRbeta libraries. Multiplex TRBV1-TRBV30 forward primers and a Cbeta reverse primer were used in the first two PCR rounds, each of which was run for roughly 9 cycles. TCRdb handled the public reads itself, with Q25 trimming in fastp and clone calling in MiXCR, and kept productive beta chains. Rows are combined by CDR3 protein, so each entry shows the most common genes and DNA. Across this sample there are 50,000 to 60,000 distinct CDR3 sequences, with 65% to 85% seen only once. The top ten hold around 22% of the sample.

The sequenced material came from liver tumor tissue from sampling region 5. Explained via the paper, the cell subset or site label denotes: tumor region T5, tumor centre. These receptors were collected from a man aged 35-49 years with primary liver carcinoma and hepatitis B virus infection.

About this clonotype itself: The germline gene is not matched at one end of the junction; a read error may be the cause. The rearrangement links TRBV29-1 to TRBJ1-1, with D perhaps matching TRBD1 (5 bases). Germline CDR1 reads SQVTM; CDR2 reads ANQGSEA. The CDR3 is 15 amino acids. CDR3 amino acids: CSGVSGWGMNIEAFF. For the CDR3, the DNA is TGCAGCGGTGTCTCAGGGTGGGGCATGAACATTGAAGCTTTCTTT. Supplemented by reference TRBV29-1 and TRBJ1-1, the full variable domain reads SAVISQKPSRDICQRGTSLTIQCQVDSQVTMMFWYRQQPGQSLTLIATANQGSEATYESGFVIDKFPISRPNLTFSTLTVSNMSPEDSSIYLCSGVSGWGMNIEAFFGQGTRLTVV.

Comments on this clonotype: A much larger clone is a single base away; this may be a read error. The rearrangement uses TRBV6-1 and TRBJ2-1; 9 bases line up with TRBD2. CDR1 and CDR2 from the germline V gene are MNHNS and SASEGT. There are 15 residues in the CDR3. The CDR3, as DNA: TGTGTCAGCAGTACCGAGACTAGCGGCCAATGGGAGCAGTTCTTC. The encoded protein is CVSSTETSGQWEQFF.

For this clonotype: The CDR3 carries no conserved terminal phenylalanine or tryptophan, so it likely arises from a read error. This chain uses TRBV12-3 or TRBV12-4 with TRBJ1-1; the D gene is possibly TRBD1 (5 bases). The CDR3 covers 14 residues. The CDR3 loop reads CVSSSADRNTEAFS. The CDR3 DNA is TGTGTCAGCAGTTCGGCAGACAGGAACACTGAAGCTTTCTCT.

As to this clonotype: A junction boundary mismatches the germline segment, possibly from a read error. The V call is TRBV14, the J call TRBJ1-2, with no clear D. The CDR3 has 14 amino acids. Germline V gene lookup returns CDR1 SGHDN and CDR2 FVKESK. CDR3 region: CAGSTVRSNYGYTF. As DNA, the CDR3 is TGCGCCGGCAGCACCGTCAGATCTAACTATGGCTACACCTTC.